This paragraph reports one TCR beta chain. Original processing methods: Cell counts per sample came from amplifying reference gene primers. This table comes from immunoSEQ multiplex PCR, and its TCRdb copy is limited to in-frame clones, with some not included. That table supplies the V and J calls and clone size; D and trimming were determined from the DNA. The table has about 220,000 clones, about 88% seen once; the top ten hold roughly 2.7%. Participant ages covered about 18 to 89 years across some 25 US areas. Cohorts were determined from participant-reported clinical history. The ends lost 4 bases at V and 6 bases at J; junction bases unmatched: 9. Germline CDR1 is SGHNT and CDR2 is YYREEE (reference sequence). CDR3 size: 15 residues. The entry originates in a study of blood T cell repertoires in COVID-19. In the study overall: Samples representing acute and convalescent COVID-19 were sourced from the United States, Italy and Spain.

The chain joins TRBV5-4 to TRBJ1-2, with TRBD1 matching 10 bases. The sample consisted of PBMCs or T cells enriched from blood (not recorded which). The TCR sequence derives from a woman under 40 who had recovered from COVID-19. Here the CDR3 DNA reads TGTGCCAGCAGCCTCAGGACAGGGGGAAGGCATGGCTACACCTTC. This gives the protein CASSLRTGGRHGYTF. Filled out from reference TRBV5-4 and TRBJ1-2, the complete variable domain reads ETGVTQSPTHLIKTRGQQVTLRCSSQSGHNTVSWYQQALGQGPQFIFQYYREEENGRGNFPPRFSGLQFPNYSSELNVNALELDDSALYLCASSLRTGGRHGYTFGSGTRLTVV.